The sequence of this T cell receptor beta chain was determined in a study of blood T cell repertoires in COVID-19. About the study: PBMCs, B-cell-depleted T cells, or T cells provided the cDNA or gDNA that made up the material.

Authors' processing steps: Amplified reference gene primers provided the basis for estimating nucleated cell counts. Produced via immunoSEQ multiplex PCR; TCRdb's table is partial and in-frame only. The V and J calls and clone size are taken from that table; D and trimming were inferred from the DNA. There are roughly 150,000 clones in the sample; about 80% occur only once, and roughly 2% lies in the top ten. The CDR3 loop spans 16 amino acids. Germline values: CDR1 SGHTA, CDR2 FQGNSA. Trimming stripped 0 bases from V and 4 bases from J, with 15 bases between. The chain carries TRBV7-2 and TRBJ1-2, with no clear D. The sample comprised peripheral blood. This clonotype was obtained from a woman of 80 years or more with acute or convalescent COVID-19. The chain's CDR3 is CASSLAQSPRSYGYTF. The CDR3, as DNA: TGTGCCAGCAGCTTAGCCCAGTCCCCTAGGTCCTATGGCTACACCTTC.